The 8 T cell receptor beta chains presented below share a single source sample, sequenced in a study of identical twins. TCRdb ran MiXCR on the 5' RACE reads and lists one entry per CDR3 protein. The sample carries 250,000 or so distinct CDR3 sequences, about 9% recorded once. The same sample was also used in a study of yellow fever vaccine responses in identical twins.

The sequencing input was CD8+ T cells sorted from blood. The receptors shown here come from a woman under 30 in good health.

The sample holds many counts of this clonotype. The CDR3 coding sequence is TGTGCCAGCAGTGACTCGATCGGGGGAGGGGCAGATACGCAGTATTTT. Translated, it gives CASSDSIGGGADTQYF. J is TRBJ2-3 and V is TRBV6-4; 7 bases fit TRBD2. Germline lookup yields CDR1 MRHNA and CDR2 SNTAGT. This CDR3 spans 16 amino acids. The trim removed 0 bases at V and 4 bases at J, leaving 7 bases unmatched.

The rearrangement uses TRBV7-9 and TRBJ1-5; possible D gene TRBD1, 5 bases. With 0 bases removed from V and 0 bases from J, the gap between germline ends came to 6 bases. The CDR3 is 15 amino acids. Germline V gives CDR1 SEHNR, CDR2 FQNEAQ (reference sequence). DNA for the CDR3: TGTGCCAGCAGCTTAGCAGGGGCTAGCAATCAGCCCCAGCATTTT. Protein: CASSLAGASNQPQHF.

The V gene is TRBV7-9, the J gene TRBJ2-7; 13 bases map to TRBD2. V dropped 4 bases and J dropped 3; count of bases not matched to a gene: 6. CDR3 size: 16 residues. Germline V gives CDR1 SEHNR, CDR2 FQNEAQ (reference sequence). CDR3 DNA: TGTGCCAGCAGCTCGAGGACTAGCGGGAGAATCTACGAGCAGTACTTC. Its protein is CASSSRTSGRIYEQYF.

This clonotype has a count of ten or more. This chain links TRBV2 with TRBJ2-1; D gene unclear. Germline V gives CDR1 SNHLY, CDR2 FYNNEI. Trimming shortened V by 3 bases and J by 1 base, and 10 bases separated the two germline ends. The CDR3 sequence is 15 residues long. This CDR3 reads CASSDRTVSYNEQFF. The CDR3 coding sequence is TGTGCCAGCAGTGACCGGACCGTATCCTACAATGAGCAGTTCTTC.

V usage is TRBV24-1 and J usage is TRBJ2-3, with D tentatively TRBD1 or TRBD2 (5 bases each). Germline V gene data show CDR1 as KGHDR and CDR2 as SFDVKD. The CDR3 extends over 14 amino acids. V lost 5 bases, J lost 3 bases, and 11 bases lay in between. DNA for the CDR3: TGTGCCACCAGTGGGGACCCTCGAACAGATACGCAGTATTTT. This gives the protein CATSGDPRTDTQYF.

In its sample, this clonotype was seen many times. J is TRBJ2-2 and V is TRBV12-3 or TRBV12-4, with 16 positions matching TRBD2. Unmatched junction bases numbered 7, after V lost 3 bases and J lost 0 bases. The CDR3 has 20 amino acids. The CDR3 loop reads CASSFDPGLAGGPNTGELFF. DNA for the CDR3: TGTGCCAGCAGTTTTGATCCGGGACTAGCGGGAGGGCCGAACACCGGGGAGCTGTTTTTT.

This clonotype showed up many times. The chain couples TRBV29-1 to TRBJ2-7, with a possible D match to TRBD1 (5 bases). Germline V gene data show CDR1 as SQVTM and CDR2 as ANQGSEA. The CDR3 consists of 13 residues. The ends were cut back, 3 bases at V and 2 bases at J, with 11 bases in the middle. CDR3 amino acids: CSVESREPYEQYF. CDR3 nucleotides: TGCAGCGTTGAGTCCAGGGAACCCTACGAGCAGTACTTC.

This clonotype was counted at least ten times. The genes are TRBV12-3 or TRBV12-4 and TRBJ2-7, with TRBD2 matching over 14 bases. The CDR3 spans 17 residues. Trimming took 5 bases from V and 5 from J; bases not matched to a gene: 11. Here the CDR3 DNA reads TGTGCCAGCAGTATCCCCGGGACTAGCGGGAGTGTCCACGAGCAGTACTTC. The encoded protein is CASSIPGTSGSVHEQYF.